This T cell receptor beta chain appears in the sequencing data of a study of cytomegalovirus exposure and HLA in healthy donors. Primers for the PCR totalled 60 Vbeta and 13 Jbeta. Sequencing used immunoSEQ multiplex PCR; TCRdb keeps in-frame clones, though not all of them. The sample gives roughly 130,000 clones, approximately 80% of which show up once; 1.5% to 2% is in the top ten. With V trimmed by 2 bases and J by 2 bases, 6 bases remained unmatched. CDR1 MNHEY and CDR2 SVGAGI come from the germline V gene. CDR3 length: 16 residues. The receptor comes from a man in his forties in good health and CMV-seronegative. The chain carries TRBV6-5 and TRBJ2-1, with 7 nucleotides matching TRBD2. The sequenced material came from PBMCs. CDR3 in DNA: TGTGCCAGCAGTTACGTGTCAGGGAGGGCCTACAATGAGCAGTTCTTC. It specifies CASSYVSGRAYNEQFF.